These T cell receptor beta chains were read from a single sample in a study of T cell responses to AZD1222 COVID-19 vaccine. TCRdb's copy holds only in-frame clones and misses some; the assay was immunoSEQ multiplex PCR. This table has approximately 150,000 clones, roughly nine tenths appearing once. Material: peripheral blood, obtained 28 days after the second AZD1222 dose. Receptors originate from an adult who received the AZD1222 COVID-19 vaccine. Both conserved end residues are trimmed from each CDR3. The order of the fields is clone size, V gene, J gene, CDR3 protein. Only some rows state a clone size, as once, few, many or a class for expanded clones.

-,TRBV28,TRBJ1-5,ASQTPPGDNQPQH
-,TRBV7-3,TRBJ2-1,ASSPILSYNEQF
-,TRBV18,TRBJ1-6,ASSPTTGSSPLH
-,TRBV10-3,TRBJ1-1,AISESWQGSYEAF
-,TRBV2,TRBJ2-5,ASSEAAETQY
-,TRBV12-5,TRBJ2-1,ASLASSTGGEQF
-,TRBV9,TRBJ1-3,ASSVGSSSGNTIY
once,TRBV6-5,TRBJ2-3,ASRLRSGSTDTQY
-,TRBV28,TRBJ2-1,ASSSPSGSVNEQF
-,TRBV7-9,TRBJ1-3,ASSKRQGSFSWNTIY
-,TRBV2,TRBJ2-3,ASSDDRREGQGTDTQY
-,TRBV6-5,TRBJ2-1,ASTGTRGNNEQF
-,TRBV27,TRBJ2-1,ASSLWATDNEQF
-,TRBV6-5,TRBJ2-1,ASSSGSVSEQF
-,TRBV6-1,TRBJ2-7,ASSESVGPSHEQY
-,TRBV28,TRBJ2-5,ASRPGQGVQETQY
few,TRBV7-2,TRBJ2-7,ASSQTEYEQY
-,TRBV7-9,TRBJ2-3,ASSSLPGRGGRTDTQY
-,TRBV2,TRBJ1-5,ASSYRDRRNQPQH
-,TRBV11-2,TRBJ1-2,ASSLVSRIYDYGYT
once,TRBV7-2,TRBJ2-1,ASSLIAPVNEQF
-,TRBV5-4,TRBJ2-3,ASSLKGATDTQY
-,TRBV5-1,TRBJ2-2,ASSRGQEGSGELF
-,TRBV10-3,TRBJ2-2,AISAGTANTGELF
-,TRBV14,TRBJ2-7,ASSQFGMRGSSYEQY
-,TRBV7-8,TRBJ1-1,ASSLVGGNTEAF
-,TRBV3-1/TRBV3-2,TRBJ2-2,ASSQSGGMNTGELF